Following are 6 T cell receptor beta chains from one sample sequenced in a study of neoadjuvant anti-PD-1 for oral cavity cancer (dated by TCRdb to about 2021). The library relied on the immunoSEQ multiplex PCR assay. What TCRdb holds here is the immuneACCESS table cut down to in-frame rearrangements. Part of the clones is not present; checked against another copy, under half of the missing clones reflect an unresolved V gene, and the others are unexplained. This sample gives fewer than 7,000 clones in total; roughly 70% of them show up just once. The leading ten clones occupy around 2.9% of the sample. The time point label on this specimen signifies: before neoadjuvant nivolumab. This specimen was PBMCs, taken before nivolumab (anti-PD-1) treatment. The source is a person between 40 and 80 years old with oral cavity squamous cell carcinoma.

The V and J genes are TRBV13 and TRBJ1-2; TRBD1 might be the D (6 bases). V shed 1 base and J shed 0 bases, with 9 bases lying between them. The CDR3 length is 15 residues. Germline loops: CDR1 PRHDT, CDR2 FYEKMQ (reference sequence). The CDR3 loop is CASSLVGASNYGYTF. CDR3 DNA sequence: TGTGCCAGCAGCTTAGTGGGGGCCTCTAACTATGGCTACACCTTC.

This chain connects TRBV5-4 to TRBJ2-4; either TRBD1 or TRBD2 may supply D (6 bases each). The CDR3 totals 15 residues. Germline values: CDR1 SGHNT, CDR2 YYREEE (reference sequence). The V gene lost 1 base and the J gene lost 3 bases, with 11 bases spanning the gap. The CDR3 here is CASSLRGAVKNIQYF. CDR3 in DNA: TGTGCCAGCAGCTTGAGGGGGGCAGTCAAAAACATTCAGTACTTC.

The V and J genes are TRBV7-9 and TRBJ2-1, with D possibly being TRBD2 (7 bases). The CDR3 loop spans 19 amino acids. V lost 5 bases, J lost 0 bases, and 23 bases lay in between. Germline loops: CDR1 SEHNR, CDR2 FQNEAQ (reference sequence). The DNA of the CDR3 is TGTGCCAGCAGCCCTAGAGTTCGCGGGGGCCGTGACTCCTACAATGAGCAGTTCTTC. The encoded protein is CASSPRVRGGRDSYNEQFF.

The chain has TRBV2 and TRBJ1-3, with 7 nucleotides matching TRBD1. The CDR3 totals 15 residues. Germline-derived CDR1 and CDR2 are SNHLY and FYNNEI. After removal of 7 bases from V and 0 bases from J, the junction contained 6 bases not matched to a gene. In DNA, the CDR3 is TGTGCCAGCACCTTGACAGGGACCTCTGGAAACACCATATATTTT. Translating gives CASTLTGTSGNTIYF.

CDR3: CASSFRTAEDGYTF. The CDR3 DNA reads TGTGCCAGCAGTTTTCGGACAGCTGAGGATGGCTACACCTTC. The chain recombines TRBV2 with TRBJ1-2, with a possible D match to TRBD1 (6 bases). Germline-derived CDR1 and CDR2 are SNHLY and FYNNEI. V lost 5 bases, J lost 6 bases, and 16 bases lay in between. The CDR3 spans 14 residues.

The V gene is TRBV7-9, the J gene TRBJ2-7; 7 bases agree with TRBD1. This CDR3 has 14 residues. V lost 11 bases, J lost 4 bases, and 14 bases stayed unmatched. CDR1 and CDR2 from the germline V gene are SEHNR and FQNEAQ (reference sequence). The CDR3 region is CAGGREDRAYEQYF. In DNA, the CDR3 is TGTGCCGGGGGTAGGGAAGACAGGGCTTACGAGCAGTACTTC.